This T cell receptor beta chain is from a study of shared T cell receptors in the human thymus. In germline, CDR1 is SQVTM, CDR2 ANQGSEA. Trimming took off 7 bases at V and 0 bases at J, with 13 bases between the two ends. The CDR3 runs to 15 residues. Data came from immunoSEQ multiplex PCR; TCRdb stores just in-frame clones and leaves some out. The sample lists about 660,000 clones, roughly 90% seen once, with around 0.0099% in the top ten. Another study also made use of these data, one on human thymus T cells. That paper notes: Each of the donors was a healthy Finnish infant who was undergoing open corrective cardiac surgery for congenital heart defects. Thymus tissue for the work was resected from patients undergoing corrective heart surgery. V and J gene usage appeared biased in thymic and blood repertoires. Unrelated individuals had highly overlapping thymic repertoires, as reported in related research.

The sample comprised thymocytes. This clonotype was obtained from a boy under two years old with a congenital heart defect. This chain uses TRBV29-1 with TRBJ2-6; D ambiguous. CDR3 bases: TGCAGCGCCCGAACGCGGCACTCTGGGGCCAACGTCCTGACTTTC. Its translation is CSARTRHSGANVLTF.